The 28 T cell receptor beta chains given below trace back to one sample, sequenced in a study of beta chain features in type 1 diabetes. Findings of the study overall: Shortening of TCRB CDR3s, moderate but significant, appeared in all four CD4+ subsets of Type 1 diabetes patients.

These receptors' antigens are unknown. Every bit of the isolated RNA underwent reverse transcription, so sequencing read expressed TCRB transcripts. Here immunoSEQ multiplex PCR was the method, and the copy in TCRdb shows in-frame clones only, minus some. Of under 130,000 clones in the sample, 25% to 30% are singletons; the top ten hold 0.53%. Material for sequencing was central memory CD4+ T cells from blood. These receptors were collected from a woman between 18 and 30 years old with type 1 diabetes.

This clone turned up a few times. V and J are TRBV7-2 and TRBJ2-3; 14 nucleotides line up with TRBD2. The CDR3 is made up of 17 amino acids. The V segment lost 5 bases and the J segment 4 bases; nucleotides outside the gene matches: 8. From germline, CDR1 is SGHTA and CDR2 FQGNSA. The CDR3 is CASSPRLAGGRADTQYF. The CDR3 DNA is TGTGCCAGCAGCCCAAGACTAGCGGGAGGGCGAGCAGATACGCAGTATTTT.

This clone was counted between two and nine times. The CDR3 DNA follows: TGTGCCAGCAGCTTAGGGCCCGACCCAGGGGCCGGGGAGCTGTTTTTT. Its protein is CASSLGPDPGAGELFF. The chain recombines TRBV11-2 with TRBJ2-2; possible D gene TRBD1, 6 bases. The V gene's germline CDR1 is SGHAT and CDR2 FQNNGV. This CDR3 has 16 amino acids. The V and J ends lost 1 base and 6 bases respectively, with 15 bases between them.

This rearrangement joins TRBV11-3 to TRBJ2-7; maybe TRBD1 (6 bases). Germline V gene lookup returns CDR1 SGHNT and CDR2 YENEEA. The germline V and J ends were trimmed by 3 bases and 6 bases, with 15 bases remaining between them. This CDR3 spans 14 amino acids. This chain's CDR3 is CASSFINRAGEQYV. As DNA, the CDR3 is TGTGCCAGCAGCTTCATTAACAGGGCTGGCGAGCAGTACGTC.

The V gene is TRBV28, the J gene TRBJ1-1; D not resolved. V was pared by 4 bases and J by 11 bases, with 14 bases between. Germline V gene data show CDR1 as MDHEN and CDR2 as SYDVKM. The CDR3 is made up of 12 amino acids. CDR3 sequence: CASSSRVGLAFF. In nucleotides, the CDR3 is TGTGCCAGCAGTTCCCGGGTGGGTTTGGCTTTCTTT. Full variable domain (missing parts from reference TRBV28 and TRBJ1-1): DVKVTQSSRYLVKRTGEKVFLECVQDMDHENMFWYRQDPGLGLRLIYFSYDVKMKEKGDIPEGYSVSREKKERFSLILESASTNQTSMYLCASSSRVGLAFFGQGTRLTVV.

The chain carries TRBV30 and TRBJ1-4, with TRBD1 identical over 7 bases. The trim removed 0 bases at V and 8 bases at J, leaving 6 bases unmatched. Germline CDR1 is GTSNPN and CDR2 is SVGIG (reference sequence). The CDR3 extends over 14 amino acids. The CDR3 region has the DNA TGTGCCTGGAGTGTGCAAAGGGGGCGGGAAAAACTGTTTTTT. Its protein product is CAWSVQRGREKLFF.

The CDR3 loop is CASSKKAGRQENIQYF. The CDR3 coding sequence is TGTGCCAGCAGCAAAAAGGCTGGGAGACAGGAAAACATTCAGTACTTC. The chain has TRBV21-1 and TRBJ2-4; the D segment call TRBD1 is taken from the table without a DNA check. TRBV21-1 is deemed a pseudogene. There are 16 residues in the CDR3.

This sequence joins TRBV6-6 and TRBJ2-7; 10 nucleotides line up with TRBD1. Germline V gene data show CDR1 as MNHNY and CDR2 as SVGAGI (reference sequence). The CDR3 has 16 amino acids. The V gene end was trimmed by 3 bases and the J gene end by 3 bases; junction bases not matched to a gene: 8. The CDR3 sequence is CASSYTGQGTHYEQYF. CDR3 DNA: TGTGCCAGCAGTTATACGGGACAGGGGACCCACTACGAGCAGTACTTC.

The J gene is TRBJ2-7, the V gene TRBV6-6; the match to TRBD1 covers 7 bases. Germline CDR1 and CDR2: MNHNY and SVGAGI (reference sequence). CDR3 length: 14 amino acids. Trimming took 7 bases from V and 6 from J; bases not matched to a gene: 12. The CDR3 loop is CASTPGTVVSEQYF. CDR3 DNA: TGTGCCAGCACCCCCGGGACAGTGGTCTCCGAGCAGTACTTC.

This clone has just a few counts. The chain employs TRBV11-2 and TRBJ2-1; tentatively, D is TRBD1 (5 bases). The length of the CDR3 is 15 residues. The V gene's germline CDR1 is SGHAT and CDR2 FQNNGV. V was shortened by 1 base and J by 2 bases, with 9 bases between the two germline ends. CDR3 in amino acids: CASSLGSTAYNEQFF. CDR3 nucleotide sequence: TGTGCCAGCAGCTTAGGTTCGACAGCCTACAATGAGCAGTTCTTC.

This chain links TRBV19 with TRBJ2-7; TRBD2 matches 11 bases. From germline, CDR1 is LNHDA and CDR2 SQIVND (reference sequence). V lost 5 bases and J lost 5; bases outside the gene matches: 8. The CDR3 extends over 15 amino acids. DNA for the CDR3: TGTGCCAGTAGTGAATCTAGCGGGAGGATCCACGAGCAGTACTTC. Its translation: CASSESSGRIHEQYF.

The V call is TRBV18, the J call TRBJ2-3, with 13 positions matching TRBD2. Per germline, CDR1 KGHSH and CDR2 LQKENI. This CDR3 comprises 16 residues. V was pared by 6 bases and J by 5 bases, with 8 bases of the junction left unmatched. The chain's CDR3 is CASSRGLAGSGDTQYF. The CDR3 DNA is TGTGCCAGCTCCCGGGGACTAGCGGGAAGTGGAGATACGCAGTATTTT.

This clone was seen a handful of times. The chain employs TRBV25-1 and TRBJ1-1; 9 bases match TRBD1. After removal of 6 bases from V and 4 bases from J, the junction contained 6 bases not matched to a gene. The CDR3 has 14 amino acids. Germline V lookup: CDR1 MGHDK, CDR2 SYGVNS. The CDR3 loop is CASREDRGVTEAFF. In DNA, the CDR3 is TGTGCCAGCAGGGAGGACAGGGGTGTCACTGAAGCTTTCTTT.

The gene calls are TRBV9 and TRBJ2-1; 7 bases match TRBD2. Germline assignment: CDR1 SGDLS and CDR2 YYNGEE. The CDR3 sequence is 16 residues long. J lost 7 bases, V lost 0 bases, and 10 bases had no gene match. CDR3 in amino acids: CASSVASAGVVNEQFF. As DNA, the CDR3 is TGTGCCAGCAGCGTAGCTTCGGCGGGAGTTGTGAATGAGCAGTTCTTC. Together with reference TRBV9 and TRBJ2-1, the CDR3 gives the full variable domain: DSGVTQTPKHLITATGQRVTLRCSPRSGDLSVYWYQQSLDQGLQFLIQYYNGEERAKGNILERFSAQQFPDLHSELNLSSLELGDSALYFCASSVASAGVVNEQFFGPGTRLTVL.

The V and J genes are TRBV5-1 and TRBJ2-1; a weak D match, TRBD2 (6 bases). The V and J ends lost 3 bases and 0 bases respectively, with 10 bases between them. This CDR3 region has 15 residues. Germline CDR1 and CDR2: SGHRS and YFSETQ. The CDR3 region has the DNA TGCGCCAGCAGCTCTAGCGCAACCTCCTACAATGAGCAGTTCTTC. It yields the protein CASSSSATSYNEQFF. Using reference TRBV5-1 and TRBJ2-1 for the parts outside the CDR3, the full variable domain is KAGVTQTPRYLIKTRGQQVTLSCSPISGHRSVSWYQQTPGQGLQFLFEYFSETQRNKGNFPGRFSGRQFSNSRSEMNVSTLELGDSALYLCASSSSATSYNEQFFGPGTRLTVL.

The V gene is TRBV7-2, the J gene TRBJ2-7; D uncertain. The germline gives CDR1 SGHTA, CDR2 FQGNSA. V was clipped by 5 bases and J by 3 bases, with 14 bases between them. There are 14 residues in the CDR3. The CDR3, as DNA: TGTGCCAGCAGCCCAACGATAAGGAGCTACGAGCAGTACGTC. This sequence encodes CASSPTIRSYEQYV.

The chain carries TRBV7-9 and TRBJ2-7; D perhaps matches TRBD2 (5 bases). This CDR3 has 13 amino acids. Trimming removed 7 bases at V and 4 bases at J, with 14 bases between. Germline assignment: CDR1 SEHNR and CDR2 FQNEAQ (reference sequence). CDR3 DNA sequence: TGTGCCAGCACCTCTGGGAGTAAGTACGAGCAGTACTTC. Translating gives CASTSGSKYEQYF.

This clone came up a few times. V gene TRBV6-1 combines with J gene TRBJ2-7; 7 bases line up with TRBD1. V gave up 8 bases and J gave up 2 bases; unmatched junction bases: 9. CDR1 and CDR2 (germline): MNHNS, SASEGT. This CDR3 has 14 residues. CDR3 amino acids: CASVSGTAPYEQYF. The CDR3 DNA is TGTGCCAGCGTCTCCGGGACAGCCCCCTACGAGCAGTACTTC.

The sample holds a few counts of this clone. The rearrangement uses TRBV7-2 and TRBJ2-5; a possible D gene is TRBD2 (7 bases). This CDR3 has 15 amino acids. Trimming removed 3 bases at V and 4 bases at J, with 15 bases between. The germline CDR1 and CDR2 sequences are SGHTA and FQGNSA. The CDR3 coding sequence is TGTGCCAGCAGCTTTGGGGAGGGGGGGCCAGAGACCCAGTACTTC. It yields the protein CASSFGEGGPETQYF.

V is TRBV28 and J is TRBJ1-2; D is possibly TRBD1 (6 bases). Trimming took off 7 bases at V and 3 bases at J, with 15 bases between the two ends. This CDR3 comprises 14 residues. Germline V gene data show CDR1 as MDHEN and CDR2 as SYDVKM. This CDR3 reads CASNSQGLDYGYTF. The CDR3 coding sequence is TGTGCCAGCAATTCACAGGGCCTTGACTATGGCTACACCTTC.

This clone was seen a handful of times. This chain uses TRBV2 with TRBJ2-3; D is perhaps TRBD1 (6 bases). The CDR3 contains 14 residues. V was cut by 3 bases and J by 6 bases, with 13 bases left in between. Per germline, CDR1 SNHLY and CDR2 FYNNEI. CDR3 bases: TGTGCCAGCAGTGAGATCGGACAGATGGATACGCAGTATTTT. Translated, it gives CASSEIGQMDTQYF.

V gene TRBV9 combines with J gene TRBJ1-1, with unresolved D. Trimming cost V 0 bases and J 0 bases, with 9 bases left between them. Looked up from germline, CDR1 is SGDLS and CDR2 is YYNGEE. The CDR3 extends over 15 amino acids. In nucleotides, the CDR3 is TGTGCCAGCAGCGTAGGGGCGCAAATGAACACTGAAGCTTTCTTT. Protein sequence: CASSVGAQMNTEAFF.

V and J are TRBV6-6 and TRBJ2-3; tentatively, D is TRBD2 (6 bases). Trimming pared 4 bases from V and 8 bases from J, leaving 16 bases between. The germline V gene encodes CDR1 MNHNY and CDR2 SVGAGI (reference sequence). This CDR3 is built from 14 residues. CDR3 sequence: CASSSDPTGGTQYF. The CDR3 DNA follows: TGTGCCAGCAGTTCGGACCCGACCGGGGGTACGCAGTATTTT.

V gene TRBV28 combines with J gene TRBJ2-5, with TRBD2 matching over 8 bases. The J call may be mistaken, given a closer DNA end match to TRBJ2-7. Germline-derived CDR1 and CDR2 are MDHEN and SYDVKM. The CDR3 is 14 amino acids. This CDR3 reads CASWTSRGSYEQYF. The CDR3 DNA follows: TGTGCCAGTTGGACTAGCCGAGGCTCCTACGAGCAGTACTTC.

Here the CDR3 reads CASSNPTGGIGYGYTF. The CDR3 coding sequence is TGTGCCAGCAGCAACCCTACAGGGGGCATTGGCTATGGCTACACCTTC. The rearrangement links TRBV7-9 to TRBJ1-2; 9 nucleotides match TRBD1. Looked up from germline, CDR1 is SEHNR and CDR2 is FQNEAQ (reference sequence). Trimming at V came to 5 bases and at J to 4 bases, leaving 11 bases not matched to a gene. The CDR3 sequence is 16 residues long.

This sequence joins TRBV4-2 and TRBJ1-5, with 7 bases identical to TRBD1. The V and J ends lost 6 bases and 1 base, in that order; junction bases with no gene match: 3. From germline, CDR1 is LGHNA and CDR2 YNFKEQ. CDR3 size: 14 residues. CDR3 region: CASSGQASNQPQHF. DNA for the CDR3: TGTGCCAGCAGTGGACAGGCGAGCAATCAGCCCCAGCATTTT.

This rearrangement joins TRBV28 to TRBJ1-2, with 9 bases aligning to TRBD1. After removal of 6 bases from V and 5 bases from J, the junction contained 13 bases not matched to a gene. Germline assignment: CDR1 MDHEN and CDR2 SYDVKM. This CDR3 region has 16 residues. In nucleotides, the CDR3 is TGTGCCAGCAGGTATGGAGGGACAGGGAACGAATATGGCTACACCTTC. It is translated as CASRYGGTGNEYGYTF.

The chain recombines TRBV30 with TRBJ1-2, with 8 bases that match TRBD1. CDR3 length equals 15 residues. V trimming: 0 bases; J trimming: 4 bases; junction bases outside the gene matches: 7. Germline V gene data show CDR1 as GTSNPN and CDR2 as SVGIG (reference sequence). The CDR3 protein is CAWSVDGRGLYGYTF. The CDR3 DNA reads TGTGCCTGGAGTGTGGACGGCAGGGGGCTCTATGGCTACACCTTC.

This chain connects TRBV18 to TRBJ2-3, with D perhaps matching TRBD2 (5 bases). The V end was cut by 6 bases, the J end by 9 bases, with 16 bases between. The CDR3 is 13 residues long. The germline gives CDR1 KGHSH, CDR2 LQKENI. This CDR3 reads CASSPSALATQYF. CDR3 in DNA: TGTGCCAGCTCCCCCTCTGCCCTAGCAACGCAGTATTTT.